Below, one T cell receptor beta chain is given with its context. Its target is unknown. This record belongs to a study of blood T cells in healthy people across ages. The CDR3 totals 15 residues. The V gene end was trimmed by 7 bases and the J gene end by 7 bases; junction bases not matched to a gene: 11. Study results and caveats: Age showed a roughly linear inverse relationship with TCR beta diversity per million T cells.

A second PCR, run for about 7 to 12 cycles, used a sample-barcoded 5' primer plus a J-beta primer mix. Through a template-switch adaptor with 12 random nucleotides, each cDNA molecule received a tag. TCRdb called the 5' RACE reads again in MiXCR, with one record for every CDR3 protein. The sample yields 700,000 or so distinct CDR3 sequences, 20% to 25% seen once. This clonotype was sampled from a man between 65 and 85 years old in good health. Sequencing was done on a sample of blood. The chain carries TRBV12-3 or TRBV12-4 and TRBJ2-3; the match to TRBD2 covers 10 bases. The CDR3 nucleotides read TGTGCCAGCACCCTAAGCGGGGGGGCCGCAAATACGCAGTATTTT. As protein: CASTLSGGAANTQYF.